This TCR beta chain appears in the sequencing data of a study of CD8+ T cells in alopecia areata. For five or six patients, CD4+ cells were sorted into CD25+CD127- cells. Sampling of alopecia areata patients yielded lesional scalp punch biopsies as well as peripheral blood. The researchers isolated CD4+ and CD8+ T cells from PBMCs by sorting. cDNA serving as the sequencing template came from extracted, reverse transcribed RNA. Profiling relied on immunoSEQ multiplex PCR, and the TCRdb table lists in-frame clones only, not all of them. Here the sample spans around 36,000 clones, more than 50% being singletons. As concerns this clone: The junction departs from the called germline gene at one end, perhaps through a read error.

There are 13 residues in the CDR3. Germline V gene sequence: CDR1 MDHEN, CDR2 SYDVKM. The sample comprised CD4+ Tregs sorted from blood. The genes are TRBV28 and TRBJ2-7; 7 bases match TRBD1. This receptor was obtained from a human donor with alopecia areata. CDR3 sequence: CASSSPPKGASNF. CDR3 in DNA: TGTGCCAGCAGTTCCCCTCCGAAGGGGGCTTCTAATTTC.